The clone carrying this TCR beta chain was found once. Its antigen is still unknown. The record originates from a study of cytomegalovirus exposure and HLA in healthy donors. Study details: Both the 120 validation repertoires and the 600 to 750 first-cohort repertoires used the same platform, as reported by a later analysis.

Profiling relied on immunoSEQ multiplex PCR, and the TCRdb table lists in-frame clones only, not all of them. The sample gives 150,000 or so clones, 65% to 90% of which show up once; 20% to 25% is in the top ten. Overall study results and limits: Most TCRs appeared rarely, but some public TCRs recurred in many donors.

A 120-subject validation cohort, separate from the approximately 690-subject first cohort, supplied the donors. Sequencing input: PBMCs. The TCR comes from a man between 18 and 35 years old in good health and CMV-seropositive.

DNA for the CDR3: TGTGCCAGCAGTTCCCCGGACTCCGGCAGAAACACCATATATTTT. It specifies CASSSPDSGRNTIYF. J is TRBJ1-3 and V is TRBV6-6; D remains unclear. Between the trimmed V and J ends, which lost 4 bases and 5 bases, there was a span of 15 bases. The CDR3 covers 15 residues. The germline gives CDR1 MNHNY, CDR2 SVGAGI (reference sequence).